Presented here are 6 T cell receptor beta chains from one specimen sequenced in a study of Ad26.COV2.S vaccination and SARS-CoV-2 variants. Treatment meaning: some 20 received Ad26.COV2.S at low or high dose, single or two shots; about 5 received placebo; per-sample allocation not given. It was on day 63 after the first vaccine or placebo injection that samples were taken. Here immunoSEQ multiplex PCR was the method, and the copy in TCRdb shows in-frame clones only, minus some. The table has 440,000 or so clones, 80% to 95% seen once. The sequencing used peripheral blood, collected in a trial of Ad26.COV2.S vaccine versus placebo. The origin of the receptors is a person aged 18-60 years who received the Ad26.COV2.S COVID-19 vaccine or a placebo.

A word on this clone: Other nucleotide sequences in the sample specify the same CDR3. This sequence joins TRBV7-3 and TRBJ2-3; D is unclear. The CDR3 covers 14 residues. The V and J ends lost 2 bases and 0 bases respectively, with 6 bases between them. Germline loops: CDR1 SGHTA, CDR2 FQGTGA. CDR3 bases: TGTGCCAGCAGCTTAGGAGCTAGCACAGATACGCAGTATTTT. Protein sequence: CASSLGASTDTQYF. Full variable domain (missing parts from reference TRBV7-3 and TRBJ2-3): GAGVSQTPSNKVTEKGKYVELRCDPISGHTALYWYRQSLGQGPEFLIYFQGTGAADDSGLPNDRFFAVRPEGSVSTLKIQRTERGDSAVYLCASSLGASTDTQYFGPGTRLTVL.

V and J are TRBV11-2 and TRBJ2-1; TRBD2 agrees at 7 bases. The germline CDR1 and CDR2 sequences are SGHAT and FQNNGV. The length of the CDR3 is 18 residues. Trimming removed 1 base from V and 0 bases from J; junction bases left unmatched: 9. The CDR3 nucleotides read TGTGCCAGCAGCTTAGCACTAGCGTTTAGTAGCTCCTACAATGAGCAGTTCTTC. Its protein is CASSLALAFSSSYNEQFF.

The chain recombines TRBV10-2 with TRBJ2-5; no clear D gene. CDR1 and CDR2 from the germline V gene are WSHSY and SAAADI. V lost 1 base and J lost 0, with 6 bases in between. The CDR3 loop spans 14 amino acids. CDR3 in DNA: TGCGCCAGCAGTGAGTTGGGGAACCAAGAGACCCAGTACTTC. Its protein product is CASSELGNQETQYF.

The chain carries TRBV5-6 and TRBJ2-7, with D possibly TRBD1 on 6 matching bases. CDR3 size: 13 residues. Germline V gives CDR1 SGHDT, CDR2 YYEEEE. Between the trimmed V and J ends, which lost 5 bases and 3 bases, there was a span of 12 bases. The CDR3 bases are TGTGCCAGCAGGCGTCCAGGGGTCTACGAGCAGTACTTC. Translated, it gives CASRRPGVYEQYF. Complete variable domain (other parts from reference TRBV5-6 and TRBJ2-7): DAGVTQSPTHLIKTRGQQVTLRCSPKSGHDTVSWYQQALGQGPQFIFQYYEEEERQRGNFPDRFSGHQFPNYSSELNVNALLLGDSALYLCASRRPGVYEQYFGPGTRLTVT.

The rearrangement joins TRBV14 to TRBJ1-2; a weak D match, TRBD1 (6 bases). The CDR3 totals 18 residues. V lost 2 bases and J 4 bases, leaving 23 bases between the germline ends. Germline V lookup: CDR1 SGHDN, CDR2 FVKESK. CDR3 sequence reads: CASSQSGGPGAMGYGYTF. The CDR3 DNA sequence: TGTGCCAGCAGCCAATCTGGGGGCCCAGGCGCGATGGGCTATGGCTACACCTTC.

The chain couples TRBV14 to TRBJ2-1; D may be TRBD2 (5 bases). Trimming removed 4 bases at V and 0 bases at J, with 10 bases between. The CDR3 sequence is 15 residues long. The germline V gene has CDR1 SGHDN and CDR2 FVKESK. The CDR3 region is CASSLKRTSYNEQFF. The CDR3 DNA reads TGTGCCAGCAGCCTTAAGCGGACCTCCTACAATGAGCAGTTCTTC.